This is a list of T cell receptor beta chains from one sample in a study of T cells in Graves' hyperthyroidism and ophthalmopathy. TCRdb re-called the multiplex PCR reads through MiXCR, storing one row per CDR3 protein. The table has under 350,000 distinct CDR3 sequences, approximately 15% seen once; the top ten hold approximately 7.9%. Sequencing used blood. Receptor source: a middle-aged woman with Graves' hyperthyroidism. Both conserved end residues are part of each CDR3. The D gene is left open where the match is weak. Size is omitted from some rows. Given values are once, few, many or a class for expanded clones.

cdr3_length	j_call	d_call	v_call	clone_size	cdr3_nt	cdr3_aa
13	TRBJ2-3	.	TRBV25-1	.	TGTGCCAGCAGTGAACACAGCACAGATACGCAGTATTTT	CASSEHSTDTQYF
11	TRBJ1-2	.	TRBV29-1	few	TGCAGCGTTGTATCTAACTATGGCTACACCTTC	CSVVSNYGYTF
17	TRBJ1-2	TRBD1	TRBV2	many	TGTGCCAGCAGTGACAGCCAAACAGGGGCGCGAGACTATGGCTACACCTTC	CASSDSQTGARDYGYTF
11	TRBJ2-7	.	TRBV28	many	TGTGCCAGCAGCCCATTCCGGGAGCAGTACTTC	CASSPFREQYF
13	TRBJ2-7	.	TRBV24-1	few	TGTGCCACCAGTGATTCACACAGAGCCGAGCAGTACTTC	CATSDSHRAEQYF
14	TRBJ1-1	TRBD1	TRBV7-9	many	TGTGCCAGCAGCGGACAGGGGGCTCGCACTGAAGCTTTCTTT	CASSGQGARTEAFF
17	TRBJ2-3	.	TRBV6-6	many	TGTGCCAGCAGTTACACACCCCTAGCAGTCAGCACAGATACGCAGTATTTT	CASSYTPLAVSTDTQYF
14	TRBJ1-2	TRBD1	TRBV24-1	.	TGTGCCACCAGTCAGGGACAGGGGGGTAGTGGCTACACCTTC	CATSQGQGGSGYTF
13	TRBJ1-6	TRBD1	TRBV15	many	TGTGCCACCAGCAACAGGGGTAATTCACCCCTCCACTTT	CATSNRGNSPLHF
14	TRBJ2-2	.	TRBV18	.	TGTGCCAGCTCACTGGAAGACAACACCGGGGAGCTGTTTTTT	CASSLEDNTGELFF
13	TRBJ1-1	TRBD1	TRBV12-3/TRBV12-4	many	TGTGCCAGCAGCTCAGGGGGCTTCACTGAAGCTTTCTTT	CASSSGGFTEAFF
18	TRBJ2-1	.	TRBV28	many	TGTGCCAGCAGTCCCACCCTGGGCTTTGGAAGCTCCTACAATGAGCAGTTCTTC	CASSPTLGFGSSYNEQFF
13	TRBJ1-1	.	TRBV20-1	many	TGCAGGAGCGTCGAGGTCGGCAGTACTGAAGCTTTCTTT	CRSVEVGSTEAFF
16	TRBJ2-5	TRBD2	TRBV13	.	TGTGCCAGCAGCCGTAGACTAGCGCAAAATCAAGAGACCCAGTACTTC	CASSRRLAQNQETQYF
15	TRBJ2-1	.	TRBV18	.	TGTGCCAGCTCACCTTCCACGTCAGGTCACAATGAGCAGTTCTTC	CASSPSTSGHNEQFF
14	TRBJ2-7	.	TRBV6-1	many	TGTGCCAGCAGTATGGGGCAGGGGCCCTACGAGCAGTACTTC	CASSMGQGPYEQYF
14	TRBJ1-1	.	TRBV7-9	many	TGTGCCAGCAGCGCACCGGGACCGAGGACTGAAGCTTTCTTT	CASSAPGPRTEAFF
14	TRBJ1-5	TRBD1	TRBV28	many	TGTGCCAGCATAAGTAGGGGGCGGGGAGGGCCCCAGCATTTT	CASISRGRGGPQHF
16	TRBJ1-2	.	TRBV7-8	.	TGTGCCAGCAGCTTAGTTGCATCTGTGGAGGTTCATGGCTACACCTTC	CASSLVASVEVHGYTF
12	TRBJ1-2	.	TRBV7-8	many	TGTGCCAGCAGAAACCAGAGGGGTGGCTACACCTTC	CASRNQRGGYTF
16	TRBJ1-4	TRBD1	TRBV28	.	TGTGCCAGCAGTACCGCCGAGGGGACAGGAAATGAAAAACTGTTTTTT	CASSTAEGTGNEKLFF
13	TRBJ1-1	TRBD1	TRBV12-3/TRBV12-4	many	TGTGCCAGCAGTGCATACAGGGGAAGTGAAGCTTTCTTT	CASSAYRGSEAFF
13	TRBJ2-4	.	TRBV7-8	few	TGTGCCAGCAGCCTGGGAGCCTTGGCGATTCAGTACTTC	CASSLGALAIQYF
16	TRBJ1-2	.	TRBV6-5	many	TGTGCCAGCAGTTACTCCGGGAACGGCGGAACCTATGGCTACACCTTC	CASSYSGNGGTYGYTF
14	TRBJ1-1	.	TRBV6-1	many	TGTGCCGGCTCCCCCGAGGGGCGGTACACTGAAGCTTTCTTT	CAGSPEGRYTEAFF
14	TRBJ2-1	.	TRBV7-2	many	TGTGCCAGCAGCTCTTTCTCGACAAGGAATGAGCAGTTCTTC	CASSSFSTRNEQFF
15	TRBJ2-7	.	TRBV7-2	.	TGTGCCAGCAGCGAAGGTGCTCCCAGGGATCACGAGCAGTACTTC	CASSEGAPRDHEQYF
14	TRBJ2-5	.	TRBV7-9	few	TGTGCCAGCAGACGCGGACAAGGGGAAGAGACCCAGTACTTC	CASRRGQGEETQYF
11	TRBJ1-2	.	TRBV28	many	TGTGCCACCATGACAGCATATGGCTACACCTTC	CATMTAYGYTF
18	TRBJ2-3	TRBD2	TRBV27	.	TGTGCCAGCAGTTTATATGCGGGAGGACGAACTAGCACAGATACGCAGTATTTT	CASSLYAGGRTSTDTQYF
14	TRBJ2-1	.	TRBV10-3	many	TGTGCCATCAGTGACCGGACAGGAGGGAATGAGCAGTTCTTC	CAISDRTGGNEQFF
14	TRBJ1-2	.	TRBV6-1	few	TGTGCCAGCAGTCCTGGGGGGGGTTTCTATGGCTACACCTTC	CASSPGGGFYGYTF
14	TRBJ1-1	.	TRBV7-3	many	TGTGCCAGCAGCTTACGGGGGCGGGACACTGAAGCTTTCTTT	CASSLRGRDTEAFF
15	TRBJ1-2	TRBD1	TRBV7-8	many	TGTGCCAGCAGCCCCGATCACAGGGGAGGCTATGGCTACACCTTC	CASSPDHRGGYGYTF
15	TRBJ2-5	.	TRBV28	many	TGTGCCAGCAGTCCGCCATCTAGTCTTAGGGAGACCCAGTACTTC	CASSPPSSLRETQYF
16	TRBJ2-1	.	TRBV29-1	many	TGCAGCGTTGAATCATTGGGCGGGAACCTAAACAATGAGCAGTTCTTC	CSVESLGGNLNNEQFF
14	TRBJ2-2	.	TRBV20-1	.	TGCAGTGCTTCGGACTCGTCCAACACCGGGGAGCTGTTTTTT	CSASDSSNTGELFF
18	TRBJ2-3	TRBD2	TRBV29-1	many	TGCAGCGTCCAGGGGGGGACTAGCGGGATGATTAGCACAGATACGCAGTATTTT	CSVQGGTSGMISTDTQYF
15	TRBJ2-5	.	TRBV7-8	many	TGTGCCAGCAGCTCGTCCAAAATCTCGCCGGGGACCCAGTACTTC	CASSSSKISPGTQYF
14	TRBJ1-4	.	TRBV30	many	TGTGCCTGGAGGCCGAGGAGGGTGGATGAAAAACTGTTTTTT	CAWRPRRVDEKLFF
14	TRBJ1-4	.	TRBV11-2	many	TGTGCCAGCAGCTTAGTTTCGGGGCTGAGGAAACTGTTTTTT	CASSLVSGLRKLFF
16	TRBJ1-1	.	TRBV13	.	TGTGCCAGCACCGTCGGGGCAGGGTTTTCAAACACTGAAGCTTTCTTT	CASTVGAGFSNTEAFF
12	TRBJ2-5	.	TRBV2	many	TGTGCCAGCACCGGGGATCAAGAGACCCAGTACTTC	CASTGDQETQYF
16	TRBJ2-7	.	TRBV15	few	TGTGCCACCAGCAGAGAGATAATGGGATTTACGGAAGAGCAGTACTTC	CATSREIMGFTEEQYF
14	TRBJ1-1	.	TRBV7-9	few	TGTGCCAGCAGCCCCAGGGTTCCTGGTACTGAAGCTTTCTTT	CASSPRVPGTEAFF
14	TRBJ1-3	.	TRBV7-2	few	TGTGCCAGCAGCTTTTCGGGTACTGGAAACACCATATATTTT	CASSFSGTGNTIYF
14	TRBJ1-2	TRBD1	TRBV29-1	few	TGCAGCGTTGACGTGACAGGGGGCGGGTATGGCTACACCTTC	CSVDVTGGGYGYTF
15	TRBJ2-2	.	TRBV7-3	few	TGTGCCAGCAGCCCTAGCATCGTGGACACCGGGGAGCTGTTTTTT	CASSPSIVDTGELFF
17	TRBJ1-6	.	TRBV6-1	many	TGTGCCAGCAGTGATTGGGCGCAGAGCTCCTATAATTCACCCCTCCACTTT	CASSDWAQSSYNSPLHF
13	TRBJ1-2	TRBD1	TRBV20-1	many	TGCAGTGCGGAGGACAGGGGCTTTTATGGCTACACCTTC	CSAEDRGFYGYTF
14	TRBJ2-1	TRBD2	TRBV28	few	TGTGCCAGCAGTTTATCACTAGCGGGAAATGAGCAGTTCTTC	CASSLSLAGNEQFF
14	TRBJ2-7	.	TRBV11-3	.	TGTGCCAGCAGCCCCAGGGGGGGAACCTACGAGCAGTACTTC	CASSPRGGTYEQYF
15	TRBJ2-3	TRBD1	TRBV28	.	TGTGCCAGCAGTTTGGGGGGACAGGGCACAGATACGCAGTATTTT	CASSLGGQGTDTQYF
14	TRBJ1-1	.	TRBV4-1	few	TGCGCCAGCAGCGCCAGGGAAGGGAACACTGAAGCTTTCTTT	CASSAREGNTEAFF
12	TRBJ1-6	.	TRBV12-3/TRBV12-4	many	TGTGCCAGCAGTCAGGGTCCTTCACCCCTCCACTTT	CASSQGPSPLHF
14	TRBJ2-3	.	TRBV12-3/TRBV12-4	many	TGTGCCAGTTCTAGGAAGTTTAGCACAGATACGCAGTATTTT	CASSRKFSTDTQYF
13	TRBJ1-1	TRBD1	TRBV24-1	many	TGTGCCACCAGGGACAGGCGGAACACTGAAGCTTTCTTT	CATRDRRNTEAFF
15	TRBJ2-7	TRBD2	TRBV11-1	many	TGTGCCAGCAGCACCCGACTAGCGGCTTCCTACGAGCAGTACTTC	CASSTRLAASYEQYF
12	TRBJ2-7	.	TRBV5-5	many	TGTGCCAGCAGCCTCCCCCCCTACGAGCAGTACTTC	CASSLPPYEQYF